The subject of this entry is one T cell receptor (beta chain). The germline V gene has CDR1 SEHNR and CDR2 FQNEAQ (reference sequence). The CDR3 totals 15 residues. J lost 4 bases, V lost 3 bases, and 7 bases had no gene match. In the source study's methods: The assay estimated nucleated cells by amplifying reference gene primers. Sequenced by immunoSEQ multiplex PCR; TCRdb stores in-frame clones only, minus some. The D gene and trimming were derived from the DNA, and the V and J assignments and clone size from that table. This table holds 99,000 or so clones, roughly nine tenths found once. This specimen belongs to a study of blood T cell repertoires in COVID-19. Study context: Sources were T cells, B-cell-depleted T cells, or PBMCs; the material itself was cDNA or gDNA.

Source material: peripheral blood. This chain connects TRBV7-9 to TRBJ2-3; 7 positions match TRBD2. The TCR was taken from a human donor in a cohort sampled during active COVID-19. As DNA, the CDR3 is TGTGCCAGCAGCTTTGGACTAGGTGTTGCAGATACGCAGTATTTT. Translated, it gives CASSFGLGVADTQYF.